This entry describes one T cell receptor (beta chain). Antigen: not known. The CDR3 totals 16 residues. Germline trimming cut 2 bases from V and 5 bases from J; bases unmatched to any gene: 5. Per the germline V gene, CDR1 is SGHRS and CDR2 is YFSETQ. The sample is drawn from a study of shared clonotypes between healthy human individuals. Findings and limits, study-wide: Some naive CD4 clonotypes, roughly 5%, turned up in common across four donors.

Clones were read by immunoSEQ multiplex PCR, and TCRdb kept only the in-frame ones, dropping some. Of 330,000 or so clones listed, about 70% are singletons. Sequenced material: memory CD4+ T cells sorted from blood. Subset of the sample: CD45RA-negative fraction. The sequence came from a man younger than 45 in good health. This chain links TRBV5-1 with TRBJ2-2, with TRBD1 identical over 11 bases. In DNA form, the CDR3 reads TGCGCCAGCAGCTTACGGACAGGGGGCGGTACCGGGGAGCTGTTTTTT. This gives the protein CASSLRTGGGTGELFF.